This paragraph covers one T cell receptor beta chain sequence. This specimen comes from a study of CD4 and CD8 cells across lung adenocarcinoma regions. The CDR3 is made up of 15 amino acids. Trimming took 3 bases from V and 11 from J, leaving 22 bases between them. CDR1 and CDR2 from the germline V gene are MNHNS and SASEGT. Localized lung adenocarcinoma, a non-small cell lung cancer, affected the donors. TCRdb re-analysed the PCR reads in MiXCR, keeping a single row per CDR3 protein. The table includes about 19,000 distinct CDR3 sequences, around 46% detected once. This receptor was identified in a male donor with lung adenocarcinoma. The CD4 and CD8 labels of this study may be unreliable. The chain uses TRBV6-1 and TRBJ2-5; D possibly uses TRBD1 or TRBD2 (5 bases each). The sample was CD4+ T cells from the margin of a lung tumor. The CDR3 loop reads CASSDMGSDRDTQYF. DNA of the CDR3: TGTGCCAGCAGTGACATGGGTAGCGACAGAGACACTCAGTACTTC.